This passage covers 24 T cell receptor beta chains from one sample sequenced in a study of tumor-infiltrating lymphocytes in localized non-small cell lung cancer (TCRdb year 2021). The library was built by means of the immunoSEQ multiplex PCR assay. The immuneACCESS repertoire file appears here via TCRdb, limited to in-frame rearrangements. These files lack a portion of the clones; in checked studies, under half of the deficit traces to unresolved V genes, and the cause of the others is not known. This sample comprises 27,000 or so clones, 80% to 90% of them detected only once. The ten largest make up roughly 2% of the sample. The sequencing sample was made of lung tumor tissue. These receptors were obtained from a human donor with non-small cell lung cancer.

The J gene is TRBJ1-2, the V gene TRBV9; D gene ambiguous. This CDR3 is built from 12 residues. Per germline, CDR1 SGDLS and CDR2 YYNGEE. V was cut by 0 bases and J by 8 bases, with 8 bases left in between. The CDR3 nucleotides read TGTGCCAGCAGCGTAGGATCCAGGGGCTACACCTTC. This encodes CASSVGSRGYTF.

V is TRBV19 and J is TRBJ2-7; the D gene is possibly TRBD1 (6 bases). CDR1 and CDR2 (germline): LNHDA, SQIVND (reference sequence). The CDR3 is 14 amino acids. V lost 5 bases to trimming and J lost 2 bases, with 13 bases between them. CDR3 coding DNA: TGTGCCAGTAGTCCGGGACATTCGGCCTACGAGCAGTACTTC. As protein: CASSPGHSAYEQYF.

This clone was detected once. The chain combines TRBV9 with TRBJ1-6, with D uncertain. This CDR3 comprises 11 residues. The germline gives CDR1 SGDLS, CDR2 YYNGEE. CDR3 nucleotides: TGTGGCAAAGGGAGAAATTCACCCCTCCACTTT. Its translation is CGKGRNSPLHF.

This chain uses TRBV19 with TRBJ1-1; D remains ambiguous. CDR1 is LNHDA and CDR2 is SQIVND in the germline V gene (reference sequence). The V and J ends lost 1 base and 3 bases respectively, with 18 bases between them. CDR3 length equals 17 residues. Here the CDR3 DNA reads TGTGCCAGTAGTATAGTGGGCAGCTATACTGCGGACACTGAAGCTTTCTTT. This codes for CASSIVGSYTADTEAFF.

The CDR3 loop reads CASSLQRVEQYF. CDR3 nucleotide sequence: TGTGCCAGCAGCTTACAACGGGTCGAGCAGTACTTC. The chain combines TRBV7-9 with TRBJ2-7; D ambiguous. This CDR3 is built from 12 residues. The V gene lost 2 bases and the J gene lost 6 bases, with 8 bases spanning the gap. The germline CDR1 and CDR2 sequences are SEHNR and FQNEAQ (reference sequence).

This clone was seen a handful of times. V is TRBV4-2 and J is TRBJ1-3; D remains unclear. Trimming removed 0 bases at V and 0 bases at J, with 12 bases between. The CDR3 is made up of 17 amino acids. The germline V gene has CDR1 LGHNA and CDR2 YNFKEQ. CDR3 in amino acids: CASSQELQALSGNTIYF. The DNA of the CDR3 is TGTGCCAGCAGCCAAGAATTGCAGGCCCTCTCTGGAAACACCATATATTTT.

The chain joins TRBV2 to TRBJ2-7, with D possibly matching TRBD2 (6 bases). The CDR3 is 14 amino acids. CDR1 and CDR2 (germline): SNHLY, FYNNEI. Trimming cost V 6 bases and J 2 bases, with 14 bases left between them. The CDR3, as DNA: TGTGCCAGCAGGGAGGGCGGGATGACCTACGAGCAGTACTTC. It encodes CASREGGMTYEQYF.

This clone is medium-sized. This CDR3 is CASSEAGQAANYGYTF. In DNA form, the CDR3 reads TGTGCCAGCAGTGAAGCGGGGCAGGCAGCTAACTATGGCTACACCTTC. The genes are TRBV2 and TRBJ1-2, with D possibly being TRBD1 (5 bases). This CDR3 is built from 16 residues. Trimming left V 0 bases short and J 0 bases short, with 11 bases between. The V gene's germline CDR1 is SNHLY and CDR2 FYNNEI.

This clone occurred a few times. The chain has TRBV2 and TRBJ2-2; D may be TRBD1 (5 bases). The CDR3 spans 12 residues. With 7 bases removed from V and 6 bases from J, the gap between germline ends came to 9 bases. Germline CDR1 is SNHLY and CDR2 is FYNNEI. The CDR3 protein is CASKLTAGELFF. The CDR3 DNA reads TGTGCCAGCAAATTGACAGCCGGGGAGCTGTTTTTT.

V and J are TRBV7-2 and TRBJ1-5; the match to TRBD1 covers 7 bases. Germline V gene lookup returns CDR1 SGHTA and CDR2 FQGNSA. The ends lost 2 bases at V and 7 bases at J; junction bases unmatched: 8. The CDR3 length is 15 residues. CDR3 DNA: TGTGCCAGCAGCTTAATGGCAGGGGGAGGCCAGCCCCAGCATTTT. Residues: CASSLMAGGGQPQHF.

V is TRBV9 and J is TRBJ2-1, with a weak D call TRBD2 (6 bases). CDR3 length equals 15 residues. V lost 0 bases and J 8 bases, leaving 15 bases between the germline ends. CDR1 is SGDLS, CDR2 YYNGEE, per germline. The CDR3 protein is CASSVDGGWLDEQFF. The CDR3 DNA reads as TGTGCCAGCAGCGTAGATGGGGGGTGGTTGGATGAGCAGTTCTTC.

This clone was counted once. The chain recombines TRBV19 with TRBJ2-7; 9 nucleotides line up with TRBD1. Germline loops: CDR1 LNHDA, CDR2 SQIVND (reference sequence). The CDR3 is 14 residues long. Trimming took 8 bases from V and 3 from J; bases not matched to a gene: 8. In DNA, the CDR3 is TGTGCCAGTTCGACCGGGACAGGGTTCTACGAGCAGTACTTC. It is translated as CASSTGTGFYEQYF.

This chain uses TRBV7-2 with TRBJ1-1; D gene uncertain. CDR3 length: 12 residues. V was clipped by 8 bases and J by 4 bases, with 11 bases between them. CDR1 and CDR2 from the germline V gene are SGHTA and FQGNSA. The CDR3 region is CASDGLRTEAFF. The CDR3 nucleotides read TGTGCCAGCGACGGCCTCCGCACTGAAGCTTTCTTT.

The chain employs TRBV5-1 and TRBJ2-6; D is possibly TRBD2 (6 bases). With 6 bases removed from V and 2 bases from J, the gap between germline ends came to 12 bases. The CDR3 spans 15 residues. CDR1 is SGHRS, CDR2 YFSETQ, per germline. The CDR3, as DNA: TGCGCCAGCACGGCAGGAGGGGCTGGGGCCAACGTCCTGACTTTC. This translates into CASTAGGAGANVLTF.

The V call is TRBV28, the J call TRBJ1-2; 9 nucleotides align to TRBD1. With 6 bases clipped from V and 6 bases from J, the junction kept 8 bases outside the gene matches. There are 14 residues in the CDR3. Germline CDR1 and CDR2: MDHEN and SYDVKM. CDR3 DNA: TGTGCCAGCAGAACTCCCACAGGGGGCGATGGCTACACCTTC. Its protein is CASRTPTGGDGYTF.

The rearrangement uses TRBV14 and TRBJ1-1; no reliable D call. From germline, CDR1 is SGHDN and CDR2 FVKESK. V lost 1 base, J lost 11 bases, and 17 bases lay in between. There are 14 residues in the CDR3. The CDR3 DNA is TGTGCCAGCAGCCAAGTTAACAGCGGGCTTAGGGCTTTCTTT. It codes for CASSQVNSGLRAFF.

The chain couples TRBV7-2 to TRBJ1-2; the D is unclear. The germline CDR1 and CDR2 sequences are SGHTA and FQGNSA. Trimming shortened V by 3 bases and J by 5 bases, and 10 bases separated the two germline ends. There are 13 residues in the CDR3. The CDR3 reads CASSFGALYGYTF. DNA of the CDR3: TGTGCCAGCAGCTTTGGAGCCCTATATGGCTACACCTTC.

The chain joins TRBV9 to TRBJ1-1; D is unresolved. The CDR3 length is 14 residues. Between the trimmed V and J ends, which lost 0 bases and 3 bases, there was a span of 9 bases. Per the germline V gene, CDR1 is SGDLS and CDR2 is YYNGEE. The CDR3 DNA is TGTGCCAGCAGCGTAGAGGTAAGGGACACTGAAGCTTTCTTT. Protein product: CASSVEVRDTEAFF.

In this sample, this clone turned up once. The rearrangement uses TRBV5-1 and TRBJ2-3, with TRBD2 matching 8 bases. This CDR3 is built from 15 residues. J was trimmed by 4 bases and V by 2 bases; bases with no gene match: 6. CDR1 and CDR2 from the germline V gene are SGHRS and YFSETQ. The CDR3 region is CASSFSGLVPDTQYF. In DNA form, the CDR3 reads TGCGCCAGCAGCTTTTCGGGACTAGTCCCAGATACGCAGTATTTT.

The chain employs TRBV27 and TRBJ2-5, with D possibly matching TRBD2 (7 bases). This CDR3 region has 14 residues. Germline values: CDR1 MNHEY, CDR2 SMNVEV (reference sequence). V was trimmed by 10 bases and J by 0 bases, leaving 15 bases between them. The CDR3 bases are TGTGCCACCTCGCGGGGGCCATACCAAGAGACCCAGTACTTC. Protein product: CATSRGPYQETQYF.

This chain joins TRBV6-1 and TRBJ2-7, with 10 bases matching TRBD1. Unmatched junction bases numbered 3, after V lost 1 base and J lost 3 bases. This CDR3 is 15 amino acids long. Germline V gene sequence: CDR1 MNHNS, CDR2 SASEGT. The CDR3 is CASSEDGTGVYEQYF. CDR3 coding DNA: TGTGCCAGCAGTGAAGACGGGACAGGGGTCTACGAGCAGTACTTC.

The chain has TRBV30 and TRBJ2-7, with no clear D. Germline assignment: CDR1 GTSNPN and CDR2 SVGIG (reference sequence). V dropped 1 base and J dropped 0 bases, with 7 bases sitting between them. CDR3 length equals 13 residues. The CDR3 region is CAWSGPDSYEQYF. CDR3 DNA: TGTGCCTGGAGTGGACCCGACTCCTACGAGCAGTACTTC.

The chain employs TRBV7-9 and TRBJ1-2, with a weak D call TRBD1 (6 bases). The V end was cut by 10 bases, the J end by 5 bases, with 17 bases between. Germline values: CDR1 SEHNR, CDR2 FQNEAQ (reference sequence). The CDR3 covers 13 residues. CDR3 DNA sequence: TGTGCCACAAGGGGGGTCCATTATTATGGCTACACCTTC. Translating it yields CATRGVHYYGYTF.

The chain combines TRBV10-3 with TRBJ1-5, with D perhaps TRBD1 (5 bases). This CDR3 contains 15 residues. CDR1 and CDR2 from the germline V gene are ENHRY and SYGVKD. V lost 0 bases and J lost 3, with 9 bases in between. The CDR3 coding sequence is TGTGCCATCAGTGAGTCGGGGGGGGTCAATCAGCCCCAGCATTTT. Amino acids: CAISESGGVNQPQHF.